These T cell receptor beta chains were read from a single sample in a study of identical twins. TCRdb reanalysed the 5' RACE reads using MiXCR and keeps one entry per CDR3 protein. The sample contains a few hundred thousand distinct CDR3 sequences, nearly 10% of which appear only once. The data were also submitted as part of a second study, on yellow fever vaccine responses in identical twins.

The material sequenced was PBMCs. These receptors were taken from a woman younger than 35 in good health. CDR3s include the opening cysteine and the closing phenylalanine or tryptophan. D genes are given only for firm matches. Clone size is not always given. Where it is, it says once, few, many or a class for expanded clones.

j_call: TRBJ2-5; d_call: TRBD2; v_call: TRBV7-2; clone_size: many; cdr3_aa: CASRNVAGVLQETQYF; cdr3_nt: TGTGCCAGCAGAAATGTGGCGGGGGTCCTACAAGAGACCCAGTACTTC
j_call: TRBJ2-7; d_call: .; v_call: TRBV4-2; clone_size: .; cdr3_aa: CASSQDGIYEQYF; cdr3_nt: TGTGCCAGCAGCCAAGATGGAATCTACGAGCAGTACTTC
j_call: TRBJ2-1; d_call: .; v_call: TRBV29-1; clone_size: many; cdr3_aa: CSVIQPGPNEQFF; cdr3_nt: TGCAGCGTGATACAGCCGGGGCCAAATGAGCAGTTCTTC
j_call: TRBJ2-3; d_call: TRBD2; v_call: TRBV6-1; clone_size: .; cdr3_aa: CASSAASGTDTQYF; cdr3_nt: TGTGCCAGCAGTGCGGCTAGCGGGACAGATACGCAGTATTTT
j_call: TRBJ1-2; d_call: TRBD1; v_call: TRBV10-3; clone_size: .; cdr3_aa: CATRDREYGYTF; cdr3_nt: TGTGCCACCAGGGACAGGGAGTACGGCTACACCTTC
j_call: TRBJ2-3; d_call: TRBD2; v_call: TRBV27; clone_size: many; cdr3_aa: CASSLRSPLAGGDATDTQYF; cdr3_nt: TGTGCCAGCAGTTTACGATCTCCACTAGCGGGAGGCGATGCGACAGATACGCAGTATTTT
j_call: TRBJ2-2; d_call: .; v_call: TRBV29-1; clone_size: few; cdr3_aa: CSLQYANTGELFF; cdr3_nt: TGCAGCTTACAGTACGCGAACACCGGGGAGCTGTTTTTT
j_call: TRBJ2-5; d_call: .; v_call: TRBV20-1; clone_size: few; cdr3_aa: CSANPRLETQYF; cdr3_nt: TGCAGTGCTAACCCCAGGTTAGAGACCCAGTACTTC
j_call: TRBJ2-7; d_call: TRBD2; v_call: TRBV20-1; clone_size: many; cdr3_aa: CSASRSLGPSGSDEQYF; cdr3_nt: TGCAGTGCTAGTAGATCCCTCGGCCCTAGCGGGAGTGACGAGCAGTACTTC
j_call: TRBJ2-7; d_call: .; v_call: TRBV5-1; clone_size: many; cdr3_aa: CASSLATGRYEQYF; cdr3_nt: TGCGCCAGCAGCTTGGCTACAGGGAGGTACGAGCAGTACTTC
j_call: TRBJ2-5; d_call: .; v_call: TRBV7-7; clone_size: few; cdr3_aa: CASSSHREETQYF; cdr3_nt: TGTGCTAGCAGCTCACACAGGGAAGAGACCCAGTACTTC
j_call: TRBJ2-5; d_call: TRBD1; v_call: TRBV24-1; clone_size: few; cdr3_aa: CATSDSSQGGETQYF; cdr3_nt: TGTGCCACCAGTGATTCGTCACAGGGGGGAGAGACCCAGTACTTC
j_call: TRBJ1-1; d_call: TRBD1; v_call: TRBV7-9; clone_size: few; cdr3_aa: CASSLEAGGQAFF; cdr3_nt: TGTGCCAGCAGCTTAGAGGCAGGGGGACAAGCTTTCTTT
j_call: TRBJ2-1; d_call: .; v_call: TRBV5-1; clone_size: many; cdr3_aa: CASSLMAGDYNEQFF; cdr3_nt: TGCGCCAGCTCCCTCATGGCTGGCGATTACAATGAGCAGTTCTTC
j_call: TRBJ1-2; d_call: .; v_call: TRBV12-3/TRBV12-4; clone_size: many; cdr3_aa: CAKGTNYGYTF; cdr3_nt: TGTGCCAAGGGTACTAACTATGGCTACACCTTC
j_call: TRBJ2-3; d_call: TRBD2; v_call: TRBV7-6; clone_size: .; cdr3_aa: CASSLVASSGGARDTQYF; cdr3_nt: TGTGCCAGCAGCTTGGTGGCGTCTAGCGGGGGGGCACGGGATACGCAGTATTTT
j_call: TRBJ1-2; d_call: .; v_call: TRBV27; clone_size: few; cdr3_aa: CASSVGAVAPNYGYTF; cdr3_nt: TGTGCCAGCAGTGTAGGGGCCGTGGCTCCGAACTATGGCTACACCTTC
j_call: TRBJ2-7; d_call: .; v_call: TRBV4-3; clone_size: few; cdr3_aa: CASSPDTLATQSPGEQYF; cdr3_nt: TGCGCCAGCAGCCCGGACACCCTAGCGACGCAATCCCCGGGGGAGCAGTACTTC
j_call: TRBJ2-1; d_call: TRBD2; v_call: TRBV6-4; clone_size: many; cdr3_aa: CASSPGGEAYNEQFF; cdr3_nt: TGTGCCAGCAGTCCGGGGGGGGAGGCGTACAATGAGCAGTTCTTC
j_call: TRBJ2-2; d_call: TRBD2; v_call: TRBV20-1; clone_size: .; cdr3_aa: CCARSGLAGDTGELFF; cdr3_nt: TGCTGTGCTAGATCGGGACTAGCGGGAGACACCGGGGAGCTGTTTTTT
j_call: TRBJ2-3; d_call: TRBD2; v_call: TRBV27; clone_size: few; cdr3_aa: CASSPKLAGIGDTQYF; cdr3_nt: TGTGCCAGCAGTCCAAAACTAGCGGGAATAGGAGATACGCAGTATTTT
j_call: TRBJ2-2; d_call: .; v_call: TRBV6-2/TRBV6-3; clone_size: .; cdr3_aa: CASSYFIGSGELFF; cdr3_nt: TGTGCCAGCAGTTACTTTATAGGATCCGGGGAGCTGTTTTTT
j_call: TRBJ1-1; d_call: .; v_call: TRBV18; clone_size: many; cdr3_aa: CASSPPVGLSTEAFF; cdr3_nt: TGTGCCAGCTCACCACCGGTAGGCCTGAGTACTGAAGCTTTCTTT
j_call: TRBJ2-7; d_call: TRBD2; v_call: TRBV4-3; clone_size: .; cdr3_aa: CASSQALAGGYEQYF; cdr3_nt: TGCGCCAGCAGCCAAGCGCTAGCGGGAGGGTACGAGCAGTACTTC
j_call: TRBJ2-1; d_call: TRBD2; v_call: TRBV2; clone_size: few; cdr3_aa: CASSSPLRTSGRADEQFF; cdr3_nt: TGTGCCAGCTCCTCCCCCCTCCGGACTAGCGGGAGGGCAGATGAGCAGTTCTTC
j_call: TRBJ2-7; d_call: .; v_call: TRBV4-3; clone_size: many; cdr3_aa: CASSQANSPTYYEQYF; cdr3_nt: TGCGCCAGCAGCCAAGCTAATTCCCCGACTTACTACGAGCAGTACTTC
j_call: TRBJ2-7; d_call: .; v_call: TRBV7-8; clone_size: .; cdr3_aa: CASSEDGSRMGEQYF; cdr3_nt: TGTGCCAGCAGCGAAGACGGCTCCAGAATGGGCGAGCAGTACTTC
j_call: TRBJ2-7; d_call: .; v_call: TRBV18; clone_size: many; cdr3_aa: CASSPPGGFSYEQYF; cdr3_nt: TGTGCCAGCTCACCACCGGGAGGCTTCTCCTACGAGCAGTACTTC
j_call: TRBJ2-3; d_call: .; v_call: TRBV12-3/TRBV12-4; clone_size: .; cdr3_aa: CASGLSRGKRTDTQYF; cdr3_nt: TGTGCCAGCGGTTTAAGTAGGGGCAAACGCACAGATACGCAGTATTTT
j_call: TRBJ2-7; d_call: .; v_call: TRBV9; clone_size: many; cdr3_aa: CASSVARGGYEQYF; cdr3_nt: TGTGCCAGCAGCGTAGCCAGGGGAGGCTACGAGCAGTACTTC
j_call: TRBJ2-2; d_call: .; v_call: TRBV29-1; clone_size: few; cdr3_aa: CSAYWPRQGGGELFF; cdr3_nt: TGCAGCGCGTATTGGCCCCGACAGGGAGGGGGGGAGCTGTTTTTT
j_call: TRBJ2-3; d_call: TRBD2; v_call: TRBV7-6; clone_size: many; cdr3_aa: CASSPSTSVSTDTQYF; cdr3_nt: TGTGCCAGCAGCCCATCGACTAGCGTGTCTACAGATACGCAGTATTTT
j_call: TRBJ1-6; d_call: .; v_call: TRBV10-3; clone_size: few; cdr3_aa: CAIRDGGVVHF; cdr3_nt: TGTGCCATCAGGGACGGCGGCGTAGTCCACTTT
j_call: TRBJ1-2; d_call: .; v_call: TRBV5-4; clone_size: few; cdr3_aa: CASSLGINGARYGYTF; cdr3_nt: TGTGCCAGCAGCTTGGGCATAAATGGGGCGAGATATGGCTACACCTTC
j_call: TRBJ1-1; d_call: .; v_call: TRBV7-9; clone_size: many; cdr3_aa: CASSLGRTMNTEAFF; cdr3_nt: TGTGCCAGCAGCCTCGGACGGACAATGAACACTGAAGCTTTCTTT
j_call: TRBJ2-5; d_call: .; v_call: TRBV7-2; clone_size: .; cdr3_aa: CASSPGVALGRQETQYF; cdr3_nt: TGTGCCAGCAGCCCGGGGGTGGCCCTCGGCCGGCAAGAGACCCAGTACTTC
j_call: TRBJ2-7; d_call: .; v_call: TRBV20-1; clone_size: .; cdr3_aa: CSARDQQGGYEQYF; cdr3_nt: TGCAGTGCTAGAGATCAGCAGGGGGGCTACGAGCAGTACTTC
j_call: TRBJ2-5; d_call: TRBD2; v_call: TRBV4-3; clone_size: few; cdr3_aa: CASSQTSGTVETQYF; cdr3_nt: TGCGCCAGCAGCCAGACTAGCGGGACGGTGGAGACCCAGTACTTC
j_call: TRBJ1-1; d_call: TRBD1; v_call: TRBV11-2; clone_size: few; cdr3_aa: CASSLGTGGVKAEAFF; cdr3_nt: TGTGCCAGCAGCTTAGGGACAGGGGGGGTAAAAGCTGAAGCTTTCTTT
j_call: TRBJ1-2; d_call: .; v_call: TRBV7-2; clone_size: many; cdr3_aa: CASSLEGRYYGYTF; cdr3_nt: TGTGCCAGCAGCTTGGAGGGTAGATACTATGGCTACACCTTC
j_call: TRBJ2-3; d_call: .; v_call: TRBV4-3; clone_size: many; cdr3_aa: CASSQDLTSTDTQYF; cdr3_nt: TGCGCCAGCAGCCAAGACCTAACGTCCACAGATACGCAGTATTTT
j_call: TRBJ2-3; d_call: .; v_call: TRBV3-1; clone_size: many; cdr3_aa: CASSTPTDTQYF; cdr3_nt: TGTGCCAGCAGCACCCCCACAGATACGCAGTATTTT
j_call: TRBJ1-5; d_call: TRBD1; v_call: TRBV12-3/TRBV12-4; clone_size: many; cdr3_aa: CASRSGQNLFPQHF; cdr3_nt: TGTGCCAGCAGGTCGGGACAGAACCTTTTCCCCCAGCATTTT
j_call: TRBJ2-5; d_call: .; v_call: TRBV20-1; clone_size: many; cdr3_aa: CSARELGAETQYF; cdr3_nt: TGCAGTGCTAGAGAACTAGGGGCCGAGACCCAGTACTTC
j_call: TRBJ2-2; d_call: .; v_call: TRBV12-3/TRBV12-4; clone_size: few; cdr3_aa: CASTQYPGAGELFF; cdr3_nt: TGTGCCAGCACCCAATACCCGGGGGCCGGGGAGCTGTTTTTT
j_call: TRBJ1-6; d_call: .; v_call: TRBV5-6; clone_size: .; cdr3_aa: CASTGGTTNSPLHF; cdr3_nt: TGTGCCAGCACTGGGGGCACAACAAATTCACCCCTCCACTTT
j_call: TRBJ1-3; d_call: .; v_call: TRBV7-9; clone_size: .; cdr3_aa: CATSVVGGNTIYF; cdr3_nt: TGTGCCACCTCAGTCGTAGGGGGAAACACCATATATTTT
j_call: TRBJ2-4; d_call: TRBD1; v_call: TRBV7-2; clone_size: few; cdr3_aa: CASSKQTGGSSGNIQYF; cdr3_nt: TGTGCCAGCAGCAAACAGACAGGGGGCTCATCGGGAAACATTCAGTACTTC
j_call: TRBJ2-2; d_call: .; v_call: TRBV12-3/TRBV12-4; clone_size: .; cdr3_aa: CASSLRGLDTGELFF; cdr3_nt: TGTGCCAGCAGTTTAAGGGGTCTGGACACCGGGGAGCTGTTTTTT
j_call: TRBJ2-1; d_call: .; v_call: TRBV5-1; clone_size: many; cdr3_aa: CASSSRGLATSSSYNEQFF; cdr3_nt: TGCGCCAGCAGCTCTCGCGGACTCGCCACTTCGAGCTCCTACAATGAGCAGTTCTTC
j_call: TRBJ2-7; d_call: .; v_call: TRBV12-3/TRBV12-4; clone_size: .; cdr3_aa: CASSFPGTNEQYF; cdr3_nt: TGTGCCAGCAGTTTTCCAGGGACCAACGAGCAGTACTTC
j_call: TRBJ2-3; d_call: TRBD1; v_call: TRBV4-1; clone_size: few; cdr3_aa: CASSLKGQSTDTQYF; cdr3_nt: TGCGCCAGCAGCCTAAAGGGACAGAGCACAGATACGCAGTATTTT
j_call: TRBJ2-5; d_call: .; v_call: TRBV12-3/TRBV12-4; clone_size: .; cdr3_aa: CASSFGGPGTQYF; cdr3_nt: TGTGCCAGCAGTTTCGGGGGTCCGGGGACCCAGTACTTC